Below are 24 T cell receptor beta chains sequenced from a single sample in a study of blood T cell repertoires in COVID-19. TCRdb's copy holds only in-frame clones and misses some; the assay was immunoSEQ multiplex PCR. The profile covers 140,000 to 150,000 clones, with roughly 80% appearing a single time and 3.5% taken by the ten largest. Material: peripheral blood. Receptors originate from a man between 65 and 80 years old who had recovered from COVID-19.

The chain has TRBV19 and TRBJ1-6; 9 nucleotides align to TRBD1. J was trimmed by 5 bases and V by 5 bases; bases with no gene match: 10. Germline CDR1 LNHDA, CDR2 SQIVND (reference sequence). CDR3 size: 17 residues. CDR3 loop: CASSPHRDRENNSPLHF. The CDR3 DNA reads TGTGCCAGTAGTCCCCACCGGGACAGGGAGAATAATTCACCCCTCCACTTT.

The chain is built from TRBV5-1 and TRBJ2-1; 7 bases line up with TRBD1. V was clipped by 4 bases and J by 3 bases; unmatched bases: 7. Germline-derived CDR1 and CDR2 are SGHRS and YFSETQ. This CDR3 contains 15 residues. The CDR3 is CASSHLGGNYNEQFF. CDR3 bases: TGCGCCAGCAGCCACTTAGGGGGCAACTACAATGAGCAGTTCTTC.

This chain connects TRBV25-1 to TRBJ1-2, with D hard to call. Trimming left V 3 bases short and J 8 bases short, with 13 bases between. From germline, CDR1 is MGHDK and CDR2 SYGVNS. The CDR3 is 13 amino acids. CDR3 sequence: CASSEAVARGYTF. CDR3 bases: TGTGCCAGCAGTGAGGCAGTAGCTAGGGGCTACACCTTC.

This clone was picked up a small number of times. The genes are TRBV2 and TRBJ2-7; no firm D call. Trimming pared 7 bases from V and 2 bases from J, leaving 18 bases between. CDR1 is SNHLY and CDR2 is FYNNEI in the germline V gene. There are 15 residues in the CDR3. In DNA form, the CDR3 reads TGTGCCAGCATACTTACGCGACTCCGCGCCTACGAGCAGTACTTC. Translated: CASILTRLRAYEQYF.

This clone was observed a handful of times. This chain joins TRBV7-8 and TRBJ2-7; possible D gene TRBD2, 6 bases. CDR1 is SGHVS and CDR2 is FQNEAQ in the germline V gene. CDR3 size: 20 residues. The V end was cut by 5 bases, the J end by 3 bases, with 32 bases between. The CDR3 region has the DNA TGTGCCAGCAGCCCTAGGGAGGCGTGGGGGGTCAGGGTAAGAGTCTACGAGCAGTACTTC. Protein sequence: CASSPREAWGVRVRVYEQYF.

The chain uses TRBV3-1 (or the pseudogene TRBV3-2) and TRBJ2-1; 8 bases match TRBD2. The J segment lost 0 bases and the V segment lost 4 bases, leaving 2 bases of the junction unmatched. This CDR3 comprises 15 residues. Germline V gene data show CDR1 as LGHDT and CDR2 as YNNKEL (reference sequence). CDR3 amino acids: CASSPLAGSYNEQFF. CDR3 DNA sequence: TGTGCCAGCAGCCCCCTAGCGGGCTCCTACAATGAGCAGTTCTTC.

Written as DNA, the CDR3 is TGTGCCAGCAGCGTAGCGGAGACCTACGAGCAGTACTTC. Translating it yields CASSVAETYEQYF. The V gene is TRBV9, the J gene TRBJ2-7; D call uncertain. Trimming removed 0 bases at V and 2 bases at J, with 6 bases between. There are 13 residues in the CDR3. CDR1 and CDR2 from the germline V gene are SGDLS and YYNGEE.

In its sample, this clone was seen many times. The chain recombines TRBV2 with TRBJ1-3; D is possibly TRBD1 (5 bases). This CDR3 has 15 amino acids. V lost 6 bases to trimming and J lost 1 base, with 13 bases between them. Germline assignment: CDR1 SNHLY and CDR2 FYNNEI. The DNA for the CDR3 is TGTGCCAGCAGACGGACATTAGGTTCTGGAAACACCATATATTTT. Protein: CASRRTLGSGNTIYF.

The genes are TRBV12-3 or TRBV12-4 and TRBJ1-1, with TRBD1 identical over 7 bases. This CDR3 is built from 13 residues. Losses at the gene ends were 7 bases for V and 1 base for J; bases not matched to a gene: 3. The CDR3 loop is CASIRQGNTEAFF. CDR3 coding DNA: TGTGCCAGCATCAGACAGGGGAACACTGAAGCTTTCTTT.

This chain connects TRBV4-1 to TRBJ1-1; the D is unclear. Trimming cost V 4 bases and J 0 bases, with 12 bases left between them. Germline V CDR1 and CDR2: MGHRA, YSYEKL. The CDR3 is made up of 15 amino acids. The CDR3 spells CASSLTAGMNTEAFF. The CDR3 DNA is TGCGCCAGCAGCCTAACGGCAGGAATGAACACTGAAGCTTTCTTT.

The rearrangement links TRBV3-1 (or the pseudogene TRBV3-2) to TRBJ2-1; 14 nucleotides agree with TRBD2. CDR1 and CDR2 (germline): LGHDT, YNNKEL (reference sequence). Germline trimming cut 7 bases from V and 8 bases from J; bases unmatched to any gene: 4. The CDR3 is made up of 14 amino acids. In nucleotides, the CDR3 is TGTGCCAGCACAGGGACTAGCGGGAGCGATGAGCAGTTCTTC. Amino acids: CASTGTSGSDEQFF.

This clone was detected only a few times. The chain has TRBV5-1 and TRBJ2-7; possible D gene TRBD2, 6 bases. There are 14 residues in the CDR3. CDR1 and CDR2 (germline): SGHRS, YFSETQ. V was clipped by 0 bases and J by 5 bases, with 12 bases between them. The CDR3 DNA follows: TGCGCCAGCAGCTTGGGACTAGAGGTGGACGAGCAGTACTTC. This encodes CASSLGLEVDEQYF.

This clone occurred once. The chain recombines TRBV19 with TRBJ1-2; possible D gene TRBD1, 5 bases. From germline, CDR1 is LNHDA and CDR2 SQIVND (reference sequence). The V end lost 7 bases, the J end lost 2 bases, and 14 bases lay between the germline ends. The CDR3 has 14 amino acids. DNA for the CDR3: TGTGCCAGTACACCGCAGGGCGACAACTATGGCTACACCTTC. It is translated as CASTPQGDNYGYTF. Full variable domain (rest looked up from reference TRBV19 and TRBJ1-2): DGGITQSPKYLFRKEGQNVTLSCEQNLNHDAMYWYRQDPGQGLRLIYYSQIVNDFQKGDIAEGYSVSREKKESFPLTVTSAQKNPTAFYLCASTPQGDNYGYTFGSGTRLTVV.

The gene calls are TRBV12-5 and TRBJ2-1; D may be TRBD2 (5 bases). V lost 2 bases to trimming and J lost 6 bases, with 14 bases between them. CDR3 length: 15 residues. The germline CDR1 and CDR2 sequences are LGHNT and FRNRAP. The CDR3 nucleotides read TGTGCTAGTGGTTTGCGGGGATTAGATCTCAATGAGCAGTTCTTC. The encoded protein is CASGLRGLDLNEQFF.

The V gene is TRBV19, the J gene TRBJ1-4; TRBD1 might be the D (5 bases). This CDR3 has 14 residues. Germline V lookup: CDR1 LNHDA, CDR2 SQIVND (reference sequence). V was cut by 10 bases and J by 0 bases, with 12 bases left in between. In DNA, the CDR3 is TGTGCCACCAGAAGGGGAACAACTAATGAAAAACTGTTTTTT. Protein: CATRRGTTNEKLFF.

V is TRBV13 and J is TRBJ2-5; TRBD1 matches 9 bases. The CDR3 runs to 15 residues. J lost 2 bases, V lost 4 bases, and 5 bases had no gene match. Germline-derived CDR1 and CDR2 are PRHDT and FYEKMQ (reference sequence). The CDR3 loop is CASSYRGPRQETQYF. The CDR3 nucleotides are TGTGCCAGCAGCTACAGGGGGCCGAGACAAGAGACCCAGTACTTC.

V is TRBV19 and J is TRBJ2-2; a possible D gene is TRBD1 (5 bases). The germline V and J ends were trimmed by 5 bases and 3 bases, with 13 bases remaining between them. Germline V gene data show CDR1 as LNHDA and CDR2 as SQIVND (reference sequence). CDR3 length: 15 amino acids. CDR3 sequence: CASSQRGRDTGELFF. CDR3 DNA sequence: TGTGCCAGTAGTCAACGCGGCAGGGACACCGGGGAGCTGTTTTTT.

This clone has at least ten counts. The J gene is TRBJ2-1, the V gene TRBV30; possible D gene TRBD2, 6 bases. V lost 5 bases to trimming and J lost 3 bases, with 11 bases between them. The CDR3 sequence is 13 residues long. Germline CDR1 GTSNPN, CDR2 SVGIG (reference sequence). This chain's CDR3 is CAWAGFLYNEQFF. CDR3 in DNA: TGTGCCTGGGCGGGATTCCTCTACAATGAGCAGTTCTTC. The variable domain in full, with the rest retrieved from reference TRBV30 and TRBJ2-1, is SQTIHQWPATLVQPVGSPLSLECTVEGTSNPNLYWYRQAAGRGLQLLFYSVGIGQISSEVPQNLSASRPQDRQFILSSKKLLLSDSGFYLCAWAGFLYNEQFFGPGTRLTVL.

This clone was counted many times. The rearrangement uses TRBV23-1 and TRBJ1-5, with D possibly being TRBD1 (5 bases). TRBV23-1 belongs to the ORF category, with a function that is uncertain. The CDR3 sequence is 17 residues long. The V end was cut by 6 bases, the J end by 0 bases, with 18 bases between. CDR3 amino acids: CASSQRPTAHSNQPQHF. For the CDR3, the DNA is TGCGCCAGCAGCCAGCGCCCGACAGCCCATAGCAATCAGCCCCAGCATTTT.

The chain employs TRBV25-1 and TRBJ2-5; a weak D match, TRBD1 (5 bases). Trimming took 2 bases from V and 5 from J, leaving 15 bases between them. Germline values: CDR1 MGHDK, CDR2 SYGVNS. CDR3 size: 15 residues. The chain's CDR3 is CASSEHRSLRETQYF. As DNA, the CDR3 is TGTGCCAGCAGTGAACACAGGTCCCTGAGGGAGACCCAGTACTTC.

This clone was seen a few times. The chain is built from TRBV30 and TRBJ2-2; 16 nucleotides align to TRBD2. The junction had 6 bases not matched to a gene; V was cut back by 5 bases and J by 6 bases. CDR1 GTSNPN and CDR2 SVGIG come from the germline V gene (reference sequence). CDR3 length equals 16 residues. The CDR3 sequence is CAWGTSGRVSAGELFF. The CDR3 bases are TGTGCCTGGGGGACTAGCGGGAGGGTATCGGCCGGGGAGCTGTTTTTT.

The genes are TRBV10-3 and TRBJ2-7; D possibly corresponds to TRBD1 (6 bases). V was trimmed by 0 bases and J by 2 bases, leaving 11 bases between them. Germline V gene lookup returns CDR1 ENHRY and CDR2 SYGVKD. The CDR3 contains 15 residues. The CDR3 region has the DNA TGTGCCATCAGTGAGTCATTTCAGGGGACCTACGAGCAGTACTTC. Its translation is CAISESFQGTYEQYF.

The chain combines TRBV24-1 with TRBJ2-3; no reliable D call. Germline V gene data show CDR1 as KGHDR and CDR2 as SFDVKD. This CDR3 region has 17 residues. The V gene lost 5 bases and the J gene lost 4 bases, with 21 bases spanning the gap. This chain's CDR3 is CATSVYRGSLWADTQYF. The CDR3, as DNA: TGTGCCACCAGTGTCTACCGCGGTTCTCTGTGGGCAGATACGCAGTATTTT.

The V gene is TRBV12-3 or TRBV12-4, the J gene TRBJ1-1; no clear D. CDR3 length: 13 amino acids. The ends were cut back, 3 bases at V and 1 base at J, with 6 bases in the middle. The CDR3 region is CASSFTRNTEAFF. CDR3 coding DNA: TGTGCCAGCAGTTTTACGCGGAACACTGAAGCTTTCTTT.